This paragraph covers one T cell receptor beta chain sequence. The CDR3 length is 15 residues. CDR1 is LGHNA, CDR2 YSLEER, per germline. With 4 bases clipped from V and 6 bases from J, the junction kept 8 bases outside the gene matches. The PCR was carried out with 60 Vbeta primers and 13 Jbeta primers. TCRdb keeps only in-frame clones here, not all; method: immunoSEQ multiplex PCR. The table includes roughly 250,000 clones, approximately 85% detected once. This specimen comes from a study of cytomegalovirus exposure and HLA in healthy donors. This chain uses TRBV4-3 with TRBJ1-5, with 8 bases matching TRBD1. The sequenced material came from PBMCs. The clonotype was recovered from a woman between 40 and 55 years old in good health and CMV-seropositive. The CDR3 loop is CASSPNHRGSQPQHF. In DNA, the CDR3 is TGCGCCAGCAGCCCAAACCACAGGGGGAGTCAGCCCCAGCATTTT.